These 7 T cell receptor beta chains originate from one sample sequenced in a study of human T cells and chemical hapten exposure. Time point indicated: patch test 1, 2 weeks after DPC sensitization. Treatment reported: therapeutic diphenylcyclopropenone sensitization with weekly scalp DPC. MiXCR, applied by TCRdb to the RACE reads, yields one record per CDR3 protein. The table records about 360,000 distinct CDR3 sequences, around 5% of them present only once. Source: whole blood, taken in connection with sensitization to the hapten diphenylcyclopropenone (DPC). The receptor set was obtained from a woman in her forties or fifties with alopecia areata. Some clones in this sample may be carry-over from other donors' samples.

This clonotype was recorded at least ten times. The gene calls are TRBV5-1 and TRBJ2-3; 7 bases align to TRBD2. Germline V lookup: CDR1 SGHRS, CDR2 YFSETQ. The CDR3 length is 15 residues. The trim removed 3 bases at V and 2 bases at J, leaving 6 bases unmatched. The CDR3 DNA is TGCGCCAGCAGCTCCACCGGGACTATCACAGATACGCAGTATTTT. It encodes CASSSTGTITDTQYF.

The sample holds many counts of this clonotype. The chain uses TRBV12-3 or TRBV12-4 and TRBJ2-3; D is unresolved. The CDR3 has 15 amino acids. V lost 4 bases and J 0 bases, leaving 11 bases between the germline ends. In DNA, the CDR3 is TGTGCCAGCAGTTCCGTAGCTGCTAGCACAGATACGCAGTATTTT. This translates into CASSSVAASTDTQYF.

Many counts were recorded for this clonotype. CDR3 loop: CSGGNRAMTEAFF. In DNA form, the CDR3 reads TGCAGCGGAGGGAACAGGGCGATGACTGAAGCTTTCTTT. V gene TRBV29-1 combines with J gene TRBJ1-1; a possible D gene is TRBD1 (6 bases). The CDR3 spans 13 residues. Germline lookup yields CDR1 SQVTM and CDR2 ANQGSEA. V dropped 7 bases and J dropped 5 bases, with 17 bases sitting between them.

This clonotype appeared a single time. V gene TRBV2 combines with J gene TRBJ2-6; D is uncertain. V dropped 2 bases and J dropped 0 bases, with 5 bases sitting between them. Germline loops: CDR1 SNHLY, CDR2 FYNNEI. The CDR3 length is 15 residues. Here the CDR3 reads CASSESGSGANVLTF. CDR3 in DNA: TGTGCCAGCAGTGAATCAGGCTCTGGGGCCAACGTCCTGACTTTC. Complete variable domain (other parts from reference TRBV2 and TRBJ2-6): EPEVTQTPSHQVTQMGQEVILRCVPISNHLYFYWYRQILGQKVEFLVSFYNNEISEKSEIFDDQFSVERPDGSNFTLKIRSTKLEDSAMYFCASSESGSGANVLTFGAGSRLTVL.

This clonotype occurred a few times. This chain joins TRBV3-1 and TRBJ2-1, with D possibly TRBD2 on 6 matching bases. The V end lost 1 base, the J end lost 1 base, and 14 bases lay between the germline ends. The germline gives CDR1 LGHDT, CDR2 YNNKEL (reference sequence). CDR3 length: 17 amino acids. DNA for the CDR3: TGTGCCAGCAGCCAAGGCGGCCTAGCGTTATCCTACAATGAGCAGTTCTTC. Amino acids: CASSQGGLALSYNEQFF.

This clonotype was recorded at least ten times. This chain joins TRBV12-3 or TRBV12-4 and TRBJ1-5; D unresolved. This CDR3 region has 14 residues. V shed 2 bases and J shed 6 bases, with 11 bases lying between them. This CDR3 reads CASSLPLGGQPQHF. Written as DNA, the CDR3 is TGTGCCAGCAGTTTACCCCTCGGCGGTCAGCCCCAGCATTTT.

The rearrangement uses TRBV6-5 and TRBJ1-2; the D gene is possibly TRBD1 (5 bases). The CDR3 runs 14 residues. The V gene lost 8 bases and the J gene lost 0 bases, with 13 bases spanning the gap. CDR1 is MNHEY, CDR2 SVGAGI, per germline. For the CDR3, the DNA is TGTGCCAGCCAATCAGGGCCCTCTAACTATGGCTACACCTTC. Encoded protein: CASQSGPSNYGYTF.